These 15 T cell receptor beta chains came from one sample sequenced in a study of T cell repertoires in cytomegalovirus infection. The antigens of these receptors remain unknown. TCRdb fed the reads into MiXCR, producing one record per CDR3 protein. The data hold about 920,000 distinct CDR3 sequences, with 30% to 40% observed a single time. Sample: cultured CD8+ T cells from PBMCs, taken from culture after CMV antigen stimulation. The receptors come from a human donor in good health (CMV status not recorded). Some clones in this sample may be carry-over from other donors' samples.

V usage is TRBV4-1 and J usage is TRBJ2-3, with D possibly TRBD2 on 5 matching bases. This CDR3 contains 19 residues. Trimming took off 4 bases at V and 0 bases at J, with 23 bases between the two ends. Germline V gives CDR1 MGHRA, CDR2 YSYEKL. CDR3 DNA sequence: TGCGCCAGCAGCCCGGTGGTAGCGTTGGCATCCGGTAGCACAGATACGCAGTATTTT. Translation gives CASSPVVALASGSTDTQYF.

A note on this clonotype: An end of the junction does not agree with germline; a read error may underlie this. The rearrangement links TRBV6-5 to TRBJ2-2, with TRBD1 matching over 10 bases. Germline V gene sequence: CDR1 MNHEY, CDR2 SVGAGI. The CDR3 is made up of 20 amino acids. The chain's CDR3 is CANSDPPDRGLTIGTGELFF. CDR3 DNA sequence: TGTGCCAACAGTGACCCCCCCGACAGGGGGCTTACTATTGGCACCGGGGAGCTGTTTTTT.

DNA for the CDR3: TGTGCCAGCAGTGAATACAGGGGGCCCCTAGCGAATGGCTACACCTTC. Translating it yields CASSEYRGPLANGYTF. The gene calls are TRBV6-1 and TRBJ1-2, with 9 bases identical to TRBD1. Looked up from germline, CDR1 is MNHNS and CDR2 is SASEGT. CDR3 length: 16 residues. Losses at the gene ends were 2 bases for V and 6 bases for J; bases not matched to a gene: 10.

This clonotype was seen ten or more times. The rearrangement joins TRBV27 to TRBJ1-2; D unclear. Germline V gene sequence: CDR1 MNHEY, CDR2 SMNVEV (reference sequence). Deletions cut 2 bases from V and 0 bases from J, with 4 bases between. CDR3 length: 13 amino acids. CDR3 sequence (DNA): TGTGCCAGCAGTTTAGCAACTAACTATGGCTACACCTTC. It is translated as CASSLATNYGYTF.

The sample holds a few counts of this clonotype. The chain recombines TRBV6-6 with TRBJ2-1, with TRBD2 matching over 9 bases. V lost 2 bases to trimming and J lost 6 bases; unmatched junction nucleotides: 5. This CDR3 comprises 15 residues. The germline CDR1 and CDR2 sequences are MNHNY and SVGAGI (reference sequence). CDR3 DNA: TGTGCCAGCAGTTACGGGCGGGGGGGATCCAATGAGCAGTTCTTC. It is translated as CASSYGRGGSNEQFF.

Worth noting for this clonotype: A clone one base away is much larger, so this may be a read error. The chain uses TRBV7-8 and TRBJ2-4, with D unresolved. This CDR3 is built from 18 residues. Germline CDR1 is SGHVS and CDR2 is FQNEAQ. CDR3 residues: CASSLDSLVPLAENIQYF. Here the CDR3 DNA reads TGTGCCAGCAGCTTAGACAGCTTAGTTCCCTTAGCCGAAAACATTCAGTACTTC.

This clonotype was seen more than once but under ten times. CDR3 in amino acids: CASSSTGWGSDEKLFF. CDR3 in DNA: TGTGCCAGCAGTTCGACAGGGTGGGGCTCGGACGAAAAACTGTTTTTT. V and J are TRBV27 and TRBJ1-4; TRBD1 aligns across 7 bases. Germline-derived CDR1 and CDR2 are MNHEY and SMNVEV (reference sequence). Losses at the gene ends were 4 bases for V and 8 bases for J; bases not matched to a gene: 13. This CDR3 is built from 16 residues.

CDR3 in amino acids: CASSFYYSNTGELFF. The CDR3 DNA is TGCGCCAGCAGCTTCTACTACTCGAACACCGGGGAGCTGTTTTTT. The chain uses TRBV5-1 and TRBJ2-2, with unresolved D. V lost 2 bases and J lost 0, with 8 bases in between. CDR1 and CDR2 from the germline V gene are SGHRS and YFSETQ. The CDR3 sequence is 15 residues long.

This clonotype was detected a few times. The rearrangement uses TRBV20-1 and TRBJ2-2, with TRBD1 matching 12 bases. There are 16 residues in the CDR3. V shed 1 base and J 5 bases; nucleotides not matched to a gene: 5. Germline V gene lookup returns CDR1 DFQATT and CDR2 SNEGSKA (reference sequence). The CDR3 nucleotides read TGCAGTGCTAGAGTCGGGACAGGGGGCGGGACCGGGGAGCTGTTTTTT. This sequence encodes CSARVGTGGGTGELFF.

In its sample, this clonotype was seen a few times. The CDR3 DNA reads TGCGCCAGCAGCCAAGCCGGGACACCCTACGAGCAGTACTTC. Its protein is CASSQAGTPYEQYF. V is TRBV4-1 and J is TRBJ2-7, with D possibly being TRBD1 (6 bases). Germline CDR1 is MGHRA and CDR2 is YSYEKL. V was shortened by 1 base and J by 2 bases, with 9 bases between the two germline ends. The CDR3 loop spans 14 amino acids.

The chain employs TRBV7-6 and TRBJ1-5, with D unresolved. The germline V gene has CDR1 SGHVS and CDR2 FNYEAQ. The length of the CDR3 is 15 residues. The V gene lost 5 bases and the J gene lost 1 base, with 12 bases spanning the gap. CDR3 nucleotides: TGTGCCAGCAGCCCACTCCCAGAAAGCAATCAGCCCCAGCATTTT. Translation gives CASSPLPESNQPQHF.

V usage is TRBV18 and J usage is TRBJ2-1, with 10 bases identical to TRBD1. The CDR3 spans 17 residues. Germline V gene sequence: CDR1 KGHSH, CDR2 LQKENI. J lost 0 bases, V lost 4 bases, and 6 bases had no gene match. CDR3 DNA sequence: TGTGCCAGCTCACTAACCCGGGACAGGGGCTCCTACAATGAGCAGTTCTTC. It yields the protein CASSLTRDRGSYNEQFF.

This clonotype was detected only a few times. The rearrangement uses TRBV19 and TRBJ2-5; TRBD1 agrees at 8 bases. Germline V CDR1 and CDR2: LNHDA, SQIVND (reference sequence). The CDR3 is made up of 16 amino acids. V gave up 3 bases and J gave up 7 bases; unmatched junction bases: 13. The CDR3 DNA reads as TGTGCCAGTAGTATCACCGCCTCAGGGGGCCACGGGACCCAGTACTTC. Amino acid sequence: CASSITASGGHGTQYF.

There are a few counts of this clonotype. The J gene is TRBJ2-1, the V gene TRBV15; D remains ambiguous. The CDR3 is 12 residues long. Germline CDR1 reads LNHNV; CDR2 reads YYDKDF (reference sequence). The germline V and J ends were trimmed by 0 bases and 9 bases, with 6 bases remaining between them. CDR3 sequence (DNA): TGTGCCACCAGCAGAGATCGCGGTGAGCAGTTCTTC. Protein: CATSRDRGEQFF.

The chain carries TRBV12-3 or TRBV12-4 and TRBJ2-7, with 11 positions matching TRBD1. This CDR3 contains 13 residues. Trimming at V came to 7 bases and at J to 6 bases, leaving 5 bases not matched to a gene. CDR3: CASTPDRGLEQYF. The CDR3 nucleotides read TGTGCCAGCACCCCGGACAGGGGGCTCGAGCAGTACTTC.